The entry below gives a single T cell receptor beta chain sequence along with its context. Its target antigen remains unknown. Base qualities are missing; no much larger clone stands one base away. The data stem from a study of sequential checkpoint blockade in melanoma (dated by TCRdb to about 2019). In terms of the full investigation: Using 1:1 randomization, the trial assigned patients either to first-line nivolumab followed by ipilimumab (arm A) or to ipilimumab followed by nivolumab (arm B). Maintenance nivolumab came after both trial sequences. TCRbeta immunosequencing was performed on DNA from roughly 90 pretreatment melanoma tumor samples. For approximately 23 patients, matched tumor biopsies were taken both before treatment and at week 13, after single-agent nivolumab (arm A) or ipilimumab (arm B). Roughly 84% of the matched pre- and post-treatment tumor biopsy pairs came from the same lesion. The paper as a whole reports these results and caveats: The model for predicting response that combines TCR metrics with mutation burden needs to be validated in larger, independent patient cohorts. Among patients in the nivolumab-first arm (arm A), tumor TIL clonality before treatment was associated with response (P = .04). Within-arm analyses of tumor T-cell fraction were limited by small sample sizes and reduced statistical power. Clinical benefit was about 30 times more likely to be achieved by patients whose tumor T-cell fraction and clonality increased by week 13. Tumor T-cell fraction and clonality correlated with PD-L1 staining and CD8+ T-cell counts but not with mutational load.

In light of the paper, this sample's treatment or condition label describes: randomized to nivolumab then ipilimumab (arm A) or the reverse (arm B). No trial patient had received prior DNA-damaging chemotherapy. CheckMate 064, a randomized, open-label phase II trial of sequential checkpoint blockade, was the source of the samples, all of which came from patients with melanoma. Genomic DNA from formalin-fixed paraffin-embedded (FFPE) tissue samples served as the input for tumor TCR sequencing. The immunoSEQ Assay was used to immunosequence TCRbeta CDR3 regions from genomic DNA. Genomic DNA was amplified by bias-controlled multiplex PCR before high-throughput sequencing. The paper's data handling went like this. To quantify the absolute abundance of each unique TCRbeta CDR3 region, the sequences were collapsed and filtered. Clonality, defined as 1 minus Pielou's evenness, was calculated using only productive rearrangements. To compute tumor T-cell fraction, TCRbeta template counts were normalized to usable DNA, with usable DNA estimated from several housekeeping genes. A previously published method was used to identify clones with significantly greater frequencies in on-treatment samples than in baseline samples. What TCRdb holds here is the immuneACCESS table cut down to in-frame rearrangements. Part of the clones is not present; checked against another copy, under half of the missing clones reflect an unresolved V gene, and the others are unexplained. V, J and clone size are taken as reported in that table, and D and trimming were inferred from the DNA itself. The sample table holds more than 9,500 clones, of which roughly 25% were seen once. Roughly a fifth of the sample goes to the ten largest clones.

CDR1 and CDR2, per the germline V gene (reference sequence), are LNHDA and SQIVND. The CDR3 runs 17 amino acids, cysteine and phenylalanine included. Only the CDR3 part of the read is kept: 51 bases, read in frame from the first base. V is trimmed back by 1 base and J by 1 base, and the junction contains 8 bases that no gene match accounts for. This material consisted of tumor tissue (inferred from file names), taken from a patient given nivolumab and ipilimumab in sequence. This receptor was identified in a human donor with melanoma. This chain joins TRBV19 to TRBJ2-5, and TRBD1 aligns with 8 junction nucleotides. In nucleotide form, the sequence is TGTGCCAGTAGTATAGGTTACCAGGACAGGGCCCAAGAGACCCAGTACTTC. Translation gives CASSIGYQDRAQETQYF.